These T cell receptor beta chains were read from a single sample in a study of cytomegalovirus exposure and HLA in healthy donors. Method: immunoSEQ multiplex PCR; TCRdb's copy keeps in-frame clones and lacks some. The profile shows over 100,000 clones, 69% of them singletons. The specimen sequenced was PBMCs. The receptors originated from a woman aged 70-85 years in good health and CMV-seropositive. CDR3s include the opening cysteine and the closing phenylalanine or tryptophan. The order of the fields is V gene, J gene, D gene, clone size, CDR3 protein, CDR3 DNA. D genes are given only for firm matches. Part of the rows lack a size; the others show once, few, many or a class for expanded clones.

TRBV5-1,TRBJ2-5,TRBD2,.,CASSPGGVGETQYF,TGCGCCAGCAGCCCCGGGGGGGTAGGAGAGACCCAGTACTTC
TRBV9,TRBJ2-3,TRBD2,.,CATNLAGGYTDTQYF,TGTGCCACCAACCTAGCGGGGGGATACACAGATACGCAGTATTTT
TRBV5-4,TRBJ1-1,.,.,CASSPEGGRMNTEAFF,TGTGCCAGCAGCCCGGAAGGGGGAAGGATGAACACTGAAGCTTTCTTT
TRBV7-8,TRBJ2-2,.,.,CASTLGQGGTGELFF,TGTGCCAGCACTCTAGGGCAGGGAGGCACCGGGGAGCTGTTTTTT
TRBV7-9,TRBJ2-3,.,.,CASSFPGRDTQYF,TGTGCCAGCAGCTTTCCAGGCCGGGATACGCAGTATTTT
TRBV6-5,TRBJ2-5,.,.,CASSYAGVSETQYF,TGTGCCAGCAGTTACGCAGGGGTCTCAGAGACCCAGTACTTC
TRBV5-1,TRBJ2-3,TRBD2,once,CASSFPRTSGAPDTQYF,TGCGCCAGCAGCTTCCCCCGCACTAGCGGGGCGCCGGATACGCAGTATTTT
TRBV5-1,TRBJ2-3,.,.,CASSLQGIDTQYF,TGCGCCAGCAGCCTTCAGGGGATAGATACGCAGTATTTT
TRBV5-5,TRBJ1-1,.,.,CASSFGGREAFF,TGTGCCAGCAGCTTCGGAGGGCGAGAAGCTTTCTTT
TRBV6-5,TRBJ2-3,TRBD1,.,CASRSQGADTQYF,TGTGCCAGCAGATCACAGGGGGCAGATACGCAGTATTTT
TRBV5-8,TRBJ1-2,TRBD1,.,CASSPRTGSNYGYTF,TGTGCCAGCAGCCCCCGGACAGGGTCTAACTATGGCTACACCTTC
TRBV2,TRBJ2-3,TRBD1,.,CASRTTGADTQYF,TGTGCCAGCAGAACAACAGGGGCAGATACGCAGTATTTT
TRBV5-1,TRBJ1-2,TRBD1,.,CASSAGTGGGYTF,TGCGCCAGCAGCGCCGGGACAGGTGGTGGCTACACCTTC
TRBV6-5,TRBJ1-2,.,.,CASSYSNAIYGYTF,TGTGCCAGCAGTTACTCGAATGCTATTTATGGCTACACCTTC
TRBV5-1,TRBJ2-5,TRBD2,.,CASSLAGAGGRETQYF,TGCGCCAGCAGCTTGGCCGGAGCGGGGGGAAGAGAGACCCAGTACTTC
TRBV6-6,TRBJ1-2,TRBD1,.,CASSGQALNYGYTF,TGTGCCAGCAGTGGACAGGCACTAAACTATGGCTACACCTTC
TRBV18,TRBJ1-3,.,once,CASSPQGNSGNTIYF,TGTGCCAGCTCACCCCAGGGGAACTCTGGAAACACCATATATTTT
TRBV25-1,TRBJ1-1,.,.,CASSEGGRTEAFF,TGTGCCAGCAGTGAAGGCGGGAGGACTGAAGCTTTCTTT
TRBV30,TRBJ1-1,.,.,CAWNSFGRSEAFF,TGTGCCTGGAATTCCTTCGGGAGGAGTGAAGCTTTCTTT
TRBV27,TRBJ2-1,.,.,CATRTTLYNEQFF,TGTGCCACCAGGACTACACTCTACAATGAGCAGTTCTTC
TRBV9,TRBJ2-5,.,.,CASSVAWQGGQETQYF,TGTGCCAGCAGCGTAGCTTGGCAGGGCGGCCAAGAGACCCAGTACTTC
TRBV7-9,TRBJ2-3,.,few,CASSLGGEADTQYF,TGTGCCAGCAGCTTAGGAGGCGAGGCAGATACGCAGTATTTT
TRBV10-3,TRBJ2-7,TRBD2,few,CAISEGWTGGAYEQYF,TGTGCCATCAGTGAGGGGTGGACGGGGGGGGCCTACGAGCAGTACTTC
TRBV6-1,TRBJ2-3,TRBD2,.,CASSERGRSGGYADTQYF,TGTGCCAGCAGTGAAAGAGGACGTAGCGGGGGTTACGCAGATACGCAGTATTTT
TRBV4-2,TRBJ1-2,.,.,CASSQDNGGYTF,TGTGCCAGCAGCCAAGACAACGGGGGCTACACCTTC
TRBV7-2,TRBJ2-4,.,.,CASSLARSVAKNIQYF,TGTGCCAGCAGCCTGGCGCGGAGTGTAGCCAAAAACATTCAGTACTTC
TRBV9,TRBJ2-7,.,.,CASSRGGASYEQYF,TGTGCCAGCAGCCGCGGCGGGGCCTCCTACGAGCAGTACTTC
TRBV29-1,TRBJ1-2,TRBD1,.,CSVGQGSPLYGYTF,TGCAGCGTTGGACAGGGTTCCCCTCTCTATGGCTACACCTTC
TRBV2,TRBJ2-1,.,.,CASGGEGVNEQFF,TGTGCCAGCGGGGGGGAGGGGGTCAATGAGCAGTTCTTC
TRBV9,TRBJ2-5,TRBD2,.,CASSGGLAGVQETQYF,TGTGCCAGCAGCGGAGGACTAGCGGGGGTTCAAGAGACCCAGTACTTC
TRBV4-2,TRBJ2-1,.,.,CASSQDLGGTSYNEQFF,TGTGCCAGCAGCCAAGATCTCGGCGGGACCTCCTACAATGAGCAGTTCTTC
TRBV5-1,TRBJ2-2,.,.,CASSLFGGGELFF,TGCGCCAGCAGCTTGTTTGGCGGCGGGGAGCTGTTTTTT
TRBV14,TRBJ1-5,.,few,CASSQGGPGGNQPQHF,TGTGCCAGCAGCCAAGGGGGCCCCGGGGGTAATCAGCCCCAGCATTTT
TRBV5-1,TRBJ1-1,.,.,CASSTVGGTEAFF,TGCGCCAGCAGCACGGTAGGGGGCACTGAAGCTTTCTTT
TRBV9,TRBJ2-5,.,.,CASSPFGGPTQETQYF,TGTGCCAGCAGCCCTTTCGGAGGTCCGACACAAGAGACCCAGTACTTC
TRBV28,TRBJ1-2,.,.,CASSPGTFAYGYTF,TGTGCCAGCAGTCCGGGGACATTTGCCTATGGCTACACCTTC
TRBV27,TRBJ1-1,TRBD1,.,CASSGQGGTEAFF,TGTGCCAGCAGCGGACAGGGAGGAACTGAAGCTTTCTTT
TRBV19,TRBJ1-6,TRBD1,once,CASSPGQGDSPLHF,TGTGCCAGTAGTCCGGGACAGGGTGATTCACCCCTCCACTTT
TRBV10-3,TRBJ2-7,TRBD1,.,CAISERQGAGEQYF,TGTGCCATCAGTGAGAGGCAGGGGGCGGGGGAGCAGTACTTC
TRBV7-9,TRBJ1-3,.,.,CASGVSGNTIYF,TGTGCCAGCGGAGTAAGTGGAAACACCATATATTTT
TRBV4-2,TRBJ2-3,.,few,CASSPTIIESRTDTQYF,TGTGCCAGCAGCCCAACCATAATAGAGTCCCGCACAGATACGCAGTATTTT
TRBV2,TRBJ2-7,.,.,CASTESGTGFYEQYF,TGTGCCAGCACAGAGTCTGGGACTGGGTTTTACGAGCAGTACTTC
TRBV15,TRBJ1-2,.,once,CATSRGGGGDGYTF,TGTGCCACCAGCAGAGGAGGGGGAGGGGACGGCTACACCTTC
TRBV6-1,TRBJ1-5,TRBD1,few,CASREREPGQGSQHF,TGTGCCAGCAGAGAGAGAGAACCGGGACAGGGTTCGCAGCATTTT
TRBV29-1,TRBJ2-2,.,.,CSVRDIVGTGELFF,TGCAGCGTTAGGGACATCGTCGGCACCGGGGAGCTGTTTTTT
TRBV7-3,TRBJ1-2,.,few,CATWNGDPRQGYTF,TGTGCCACCTGGAACGGCGACCCGAGGCAAGGCTACACCTTC
TRBV19,TRBJ2-7,TRBD1,.,CASSTLGQGAWEQYF,TGTGCCAGTAGTACTCTCGGACAGGGGGCTTGGGAGCAGTACTTC
TRBV4-1,TRBJ2-1,TRBD2,.,CASSQGLAGFDEQFF,TGCGCCAGCAGCCAAGGGCTAGCGGGCTTCGATGAGCAGTTCTTC